These 26 T cell receptor beta chains share one sample of origin, sequenced in a study of regulatory T cells in long-lasting Graves disease. CDR3 regions were amplified by Arm-PCR using iRepertoire HTBI primers to build TCR beta libraries. TCRdb redid the calling of the multiplex PCR reads with MiXCR, one entry per CDR3 protein. The repertoire holds 380,000 or so distinct CDR3 sequences, with under 20% as singletons. Time point noted: newly diagnosed GD, antithyroid drugs for less than 3 months. Extracted RNA from PBMCs served as the source of the TCR library. The same sample was also studied in work on T cells in Graves' hyperthyroidism and ophthalmopathy.

Sequenced here: peripheral blood mononuclear cells (PBMCs), sampled at new diagnosis, from a patient treated with antithyroid drugs. These receptors were taken from a woman between 18 and 29 years old with Graves disease.

This clonotype has just a few counts. The rearrangement uses TRBV12-3 or TRBV12-4 and TRBJ1-1, with 7 bases that match TRBD1. The J segment lost 4 bases and the V segment lost 6 bases, leaving 8 bases of the junction unmatched. The CDR3 runs to 14 residues. Here the CDR3 DNA reads TGTGCCAGCAGCCAAACATACAGGGGCACTGAAGCTTTCTTT. Its translation: CASSQTYRGTEAFF.

This clonotype was picked up a small number of times. This chain uses TRBV6-5 with TRBJ2-1; 9 bases match TRBD2. This CDR3 has 16 residues. V was pared by 3 bases and J by 2 bases, with 5 bases of the junction left unmatched. In germline, CDR1 is MNHEY, CDR2 SVGAGI. The CDR3 DNA reads as TGTGCCAGCAGTTATCCCGGGACTAGCCCCTACAATGAGCAGTTCTTC. It codes for CASSYPGTSPYNEQFF.

As regards this clonotype: Just one base apart from a much larger clone, this may be a read error. Because the CDR3's place on the DNA is in doubt, the DNA is left out and the CDR3 is given as listed by TCRdb. V usage is TRBV9 and J usage is TRBJ2-2. Germline values: CDR1 SGDLS, CDR2 YYNGEE. Both ends counted, the CDR3 spans 17 residues. This CDR3 reads CASSVVGIGANTGERFF.

The chain joins TRBV27 to TRBJ1-2; 9 bases map to TRBD1. The CDR3 contains 13 residues. CDR1 is MNHEY and CDR2 is SMNVEV in the germline V gene (reference sequence). Losses at the gene ends were 3 bases for V and 8 bases for J; bases not matched to a gene: 4. The CDR3 DNA sequence: TGTGCCAGCAGTTTCGGGACAGGGAGCGGCTACACCTTC. Amino acids: CASSFGTGSGYTF.

This clonotype has only a few counts. The chain is built from TRBV28 and TRBJ2-7; tentatively, D is TRBD1 or TRBD2 (5 bases each). Germline CDR1 and CDR2: MDHEN and SYDVKM. Trimming removed 6 bases at V and 3 bases at J, with 18 bases between. The CDR3 loop spans 15 amino acids. CDR3 sequence: CASRPELGTIYEQYF. For the CDR3, the DNA is TGTGCCAGCAGGCCCGAATTGGGGACCATCTACGAGCAGTACTTC.

This clonotype occurred a few times. This rearrangement joins TRBV9 to TRBJ2-2; 7 bases map to TRBD2. CDR3 length: 16 residues. The V segment lost 2 bases and the J segment 5 bases; nucleotides outside the gene matches: 9. Looked up from germline, CDR1 is SGDLS and CDR2 is YYNGEE. The CDR3 coding sequence is TGTGCCAGCAGCGTGGGCTGGGGGGGTGCGACCGGGGAGCTGTTTTTT. Translation gives CASSVGWGGATGELFF.

This clonotype was counted a few times. This chain uses TRBV6-5 with TRBJ2-3; 7 bases align to TRBD2. CDR3 length equals 16 residues. CDR1 MNHEY and CDR2 SVGAGI come from the germline V gene. V dropped 2 bases and J dropped 2; count of bases not matched to a gene: 7. The CDR3 coding sequence is TGTGCCAGCAGTTACGGGAAGCGGGGTACCACAGATACGCAGTATTTT. It encodes CASSYGKRGTTDTQYF.

The sample holds a few counts of this clonotype. The chain couples TRBV9 to TRBJ1-4; D not certain. V lost 0 bases and J lost 1, with 4 bases in between. The CDR3 extends over 14 amino acids. Germline V lookup: CDR1 SGDLS, CDR2 YYNGEE. Written as DNA, the CDR3 is TGTGCCAGCAGCGTAGGAGGAACTAATGAAAAACTGTTTTTT. Translation: CASSVGGTNEKLFF.

This chain connects TRBV30 to TRBJ1-5; perhaps TRBD1 as D (6 bases). Trimming removed 8 bases at V and 7 bases at J, with 18 bases between. Germline lookup yields CDR1 GTSNPN and CDR2 SVGIG (reference sequence). The CDR3 spans 13 residues. Written as DNA, the CDR3 is TGTGCCAGCAGCGCTACAGGGAAACAGCCCCAGCATTTT. The encoded protein is CASSATGKQPQHF.

This clonotype came up many times. The chain couples TRBV15 to TRBJ2-1; 9 bases match TRBD2. Trimming cost V 8 bases and J 4 bases; bases outside gene matches: 6. The CDR3 runs to 14 residues. Germline V gene lookup returns CDR1 LNHNV and CDR2 YYDKDF (reference sequence). The CDR3 DNA is TGTGCCACCCAGGCGGGGGGGGGATACAATGAGCAGTTCTTC. The encoded protein is CATQAGGGYNEQFF.

Ten or more counts support this clonotype. The genes are TRBV12-3 or TRBV12-4 and TRBJ2-6, with 9 bases that match TRBD1. Trimming took 5 bases from V and 1 from J; bases not matched to a gene: 6. The CDR3 loop spans 17 amino acids. Here the CDR3 reads CASSPGTGSSGANVLTF. The CDR3 DNA reads as TGTGCCAGCAGTCCCGGGACAGGGTCTTCTGGGGCCAACGTCCTGACTTTC.

The chain links TRBV25-1 to TRBJ2-3, with D tentatively TRBD2 (6 bases). V lost 8 bases and J lost 2, with 20 bases in between. CDR1 is MGHDK, CDR2 SYGVNS, per germline. The CDR3 length is 16 residues. The CDR3 DNA is TGTGCCAGCGATGGCCCCTGGCGGGGTACCACAGATACGCAGTATTTT. Translation: CASDGPWRGTTDTQYF. Drawing the rest from reference TRBV25-1 and TRBJ2-3, the complete variable domain is EADIYQTPRYLVIGTGKKITLECSQTMGHDKMYWYQQDPGMELHLIHYSYGVNSTEKGDLSSESTVSRIRTEHFPLTLESARPSHTSQYLCASDGPWRGTTDTQYFGPGTRLTVL.

This clonotype was counted ten times or more. The chain links TRBV27 to TRBJ2-1; 8 nucleotides line up with TRBD2. Germline V lookup: CDR1 MNHEY, CDR2 SMNVEV (reference sequence). The CDR3 sequence is 14 residues long. J was trimmed by 4 bases and V by 4 bases; bases with no gene match: 3. The CDR3, as DNA: TGTGCCAGCAGTTCCGGGACTAGATACAATGAGCAGTTCTTC. It translates to CASSSGTRYNEQFF.

This clonotype was recorded many times. V usage is TRBV20-1 and J usage is TRBJ2-7; D may correspond to TRBD1 or TRBD2 (5 bases each). This CDR3 has 14 residues. Germline-derived CDR1 and CDR2 are DFQATT and SNEGSKA (reference sequence). Trimming stripped 6 bases from V and 0 bases from J, with 15 bases between. This CDR3 reads CSARWDVGSYEQYF. The CDR3 DNA reads as TGCAGTGCCAGATGGGACGTCGGCTCCTACGAGCAGTACTTC.

This clonotype was detected ten times or more. DNA of the CDR3: TGTGCCAGCAGCGCCGGGACAGACTACGAGCAGTACTTC. It codes for CASSAGTDYEQYF. The chain uses TRBV11-2 and TRBJ2-7; 7 positions match TRBD1. This CDR3 region has 13 residues. Per the germline V gene, CDR1 is SGHAT and CDR2 is FQNNGV. The V and J ends lost 5 bases and 3 bases, in that order; junction bases with no gene match: 4.

In this sample, this clonotype turned up many times. The genes are TRBV11-1 and TRBJ2-1; TRBD1 matches at 7 bases. Trimming removed 5 bases from V and 1 base from J; junction bases left unmatched: 14. CDR3 length: 18 residues. Germline CDR1 is SGHAT and CDR2 is FQDESV (reference sequence). The CDR3 region is CASSVFRRTGVSYNEQFF. The DNA of the CDR3 is TGTGCCAGCAGCGTCTTCCGACGAACAGGGGTTTCCTACAATGAGCAGTTCTTC. The whole variable domain, remainder taken from reference TRBV11-1 and TRBJ2-1, is EAEVAQSPRYKITEKSQAVAFWCDPISGHATLYWYRQILGQGPELLVQFQDESVVDDSQLPKDRFSAERLKGVDSTLKIQPAELGDSAMYLCASSVFRRTGVSYNEQFFGPGTRLTVL.

This clonotype was observed at least ten times. V usage is TRBV12-3 or TRBV12-4 and J usage is TRBJ2-1; weak D call: TRBD1 (6 bases). V gave up 6 bases and J gave up 12 bases, with 18 bases separating them. The CDR3 runs to 13 residues. In DNA, the CDR3 is TGTGCCAGCAGCCTCCGGGACAAGGGTTCGCAGTTCTTC. It encodes CASSLRDKGSQFF.

This clonotype has just one count. The rearrangement links TRBV9 to TRBJ1-5; 8 positions agree with TRBD1. CDR1 is SGDLS and CDR2 is YYNGEE in the germline V gene. Trimming cost V 0 bases and J 4 bases; bases outside gene matches: 3. The CDR3 consists of 15 residues. The CDR3 spells CASSVGTGMNQPQHF. CDR3 nucleotide sequence: TGTGCCAGCAGCGTAGGGACAGGGATGAATCAGCCCCAGCATTTT.

This clonotype was detected once. The genes are TRBV6-2 or TRBV6-3 and TRBJ2-3; 13 bases align to TRBD2. In germline, CDR1 is MNHEY, CDR2 SVGEGT. The V and J ends lost 6 bases and 0 bases, in that order; junction bases with no gene match: 6. The CDR3 sequence is 17 residues long. CDR3 DNA: TGTGCCAGCAGACCGGGACTAGCGGGACCTAGCACAGATACGCAGTATTTT. Its translation is CASRPGLAGPSTDTQYF.

This clonotype has at least ten counts. The chain links TRBV5-1 to TRBJ2-3; tentatively, D is TRBD2 (6 bases). Germline-derived CDR1 and CDR2 are SGHRS and YFSETQ. The CDR3 sequence is 14 residues long. The V end was cut by 6 bases, the J end by 5 bases, with 16 bases between. DNA for the CDR3: TGCGCCAGCAACGAAGCGGGCAGTCTAGATACGCAGTATTTT. Its translation is CASNEAGSLDTQYF.

The chain recombines TRBV9 with TRBJ2-2, with no clear D. Germline V gives CDR1 SGDLS, CDR2 YYNGEE. V was cut by 4 bases and J by 4 bases, with 11 bases left in between. The CDR3 consists of 14 residues. CDR3 sequence: CASSPEGTTGELFF. The CDR3 DNA reads as TGTGCCAGCAGCCCTGAAGGTACCACCGGGGAGCTGTTTTTT.

Ten or more counts support this clonotype. V usage is TRBV18 and J usage is TRBJ1-2; D not certain. CDR3 length: 14 residues. Trimming removed 4 bases at V and 8 bases at J, with 17 bases between. Per germline, CDR1 KGHSH and CDR2 LQKENI. CDR3 residues: CASSLSLEGGGYTF. CDR3 DNA: TGTGCCAGCTCACTTTCCCTGGAAGGAGGGGGCTACACCTTC.

The chain couples TRBV12-3 or TRBV12-4 to TRBJ1-2, with unresolved D. Trimming cost V 2 bases and J 10 bases, with 8 bases left between them. CDR3 length: 11 amino acids. CDR3 amino acids: CASSLSDVYTF. DNA for the CDR3: TGTGCCAGCAGTTTATCAGATGTCTACACCTTC.

This clonotype was recorded many times. In DNA, the CDR3 is TGCAGTGCCATCCTCCTTCGACAGGGGGAATCCTACGAGCAGTACTTC. Translation gives CSAILLRQGESYEQYF. V is TRBV20-1 and J is TRBJ2-7; 9 nucleotides match TRBD1. The CDR3 sequence is 16 residues long. The V and J ends lost 6 bases and 1 base, in that order; junction bases with no gene match: 13. Germline CDR1 is DFQATT and CDR2 is SNEGSKA (reference sequence).

This clonotype showed up many times. This rearrangement joins TRBV6-1 to TRBJ2-5; D is uncertain. The germline gives CDR1 MNHNS, CDR2 SASEGT. V lost 7 bases to trimming and J lost 3 bases, with 3 bases between them. The CDR3 totals 10 residues. As DNA, the CDR3 is TGTGCCAGCATCGAAGAGACCCAGTACTTC. It specifies CASIEETQYF.

Worth noting for this clonotype: One base away lies a much larger clone, so this may be a sequencing read error. The chain has TRBV20-1 and TRBJ2-5, with 8 nucleotides matching TRBD2. Germline-derived CDR1 and CDR2 are DFQATT and SNEGSKA (reference sequence). There are 15 residues in the CDR3. The CDR3 coding sequence is TGCAGTGCTAGAGATGGTAGCGGGGTGCATGAGACCCAGTGCTTC. It translates to CSARDGSGVHETQCF.